This T cell receptor beta chain was sequenced for a study of neoadjuvant anti-PD-1 for oral cavity cancer (dated by TCRdb to about 2021). The study in broad terms: Patients mostly received three to four biweekly doses of nivolumab at 3 mg/kg before curative-intent surgical resection. For patients who did not progress, a fourth nivolumab dose was given around day 43, followed by definitive surgical resection on days 50-56. There were 12 patients in the parent correlative cohort, and the response rate was 33%. Under RECIST 1.1, patients with complete response, partial response or stable disease were classed as responders, and patients with progression were classed as non-responders.

The germline V end is reduced by 5 bases and the J end by 6 bases; junction bases left unmatched: 8. Based on the germline V gene, the CDR1 and CDR2 sequences are MDHEN and SYDVKM. Measured from the cysteine to the phenylalanine, the CDR3 is 14 residues long. Only the CDR3 portion is preserved as DNA: 42 bases, with reading frame beginning at the first base. The time point label corresponds to: after neoadjuvant nivolumab, at surgical resection. Patients were newly diagnosed with stage II-IVA oral cavity squamous cell carcinoma and had received no prior systemic or radiation treatment. Everyone in the cohort had locally advanced, HPV-negative oral cavity squamous cell carcinoma. The samples were obtained from a longitudinal correlative study of a single-arm phase II trial testing neoadjuvant nivolumab in oral cavity squamous cell carcinoma. Genomic DNA-based TCRbeta sequencing was performed on subject-matched pre- and post-treatment PBMCs and tumors from three responders and three non-responders. For tumor tissue, genomic DNA extraction relied on the Maxwell RSC DNA from Tissue kit.

Survey sequencing of tumors used two replicates per sample, and the tumor libraries mostly started from 4.5 to 5 ug of input genomic DNA. The immunoSEQ hsTCRbeta kit was used to prepare TCRbeta libraries, following the manufacturer's instructions. Sequencing of the completed libraries took place using an Illumina NovaSeq 6000 S4 flow cell after they had been pooled to roughly 2.8 nM. The original methods were these. The immunoSEQ Analyzer was used for raw data preprocessing and quality control. The analysis was restricted to productive rearrangements, with each unique CDR3 amino acid sequence defining a clonotype. Using the R package tcR, the researchers computed the Gini-Simpson index as their estimate of repertoire clonality. Gini indices were compared with Student's t test, and associations with tumor size change were assessed by Pearson correlation. In TCRdb, the immuneACCESS table is reduced to in-frame sequences with V and J assigned. These tables do not hold every clone; where another copy was compared, an unresolved V gene accounts for under half, and the others remain unexplained. V and J calls and clone size come straight from that table; D and trimming were deduced from the DNA. A total of some 22,000 clones appear in this sample, about 25% of them only once. Of the sample, less than 20% falls within the top ten clones.

Findings and caveats that apply to the study as a whole: Higher pretreatment blood Treg/Th17 ratios correlated with higher pretreatment blood TCRbeta clonality and lower post-treatment tumor TCRbeta clonality. The TCR analyses had only a few patients in each response group, and the authors called for validation in larger cohorts. Larger post-treatment sizes of preexisting intratumoral clones correlated with greater tumor shrinkage, suggesting expansion of preexisting clones contributed to response.

With regard to this clone: Its recognized antigen is unknown. There are no base qualities to consult, and no much larger clone falls within one base.

The receptor was isolated from a person between 40 and 85 years old with oral cavity squamous cell carcinoma. The sequenced sample was tumor tissue, obtained after nivolumab (anti-PD-1) treatment. In this chain, TRBV28 is recombined with TRBJ2-7; 9 central bases correspond to TRBD2. The DNA sequence follows: TGTGCCAGCAGTCCCGGGACTAGCTCCCTCGAGCAGTACTTC. It specifies CASSPGTSSLEQYF.